Included here is one T cell receptor beta chain sequence, with context. How the authors handled the data: Amplification of reference gene primers was used by the study to estimate nucleated cell counts. Data came from immunoSEQ multiplex PCR; TCRdb stores just in-frame clones and leaves some out. The DNA was the basis for D and trimming; V, J and clone size are from that table. The sample yields some 100,000 clones, around 84% seen once. Germline V lookup: CDR1 SGHDT, CDR2 YYEEEE. CDR3 length: 15 residues. V was clipped by 2 bases and J by 0 bases, with 12 bases between them. This entry comes from a study of blood T cell repertoires in COVID-19. Study overall: The origin of the acute and convalescent COVID-19 samples was the United States, Italy and Spain. Sample material is recorded as cDNA or gDNA derived from T cells, B-cell-depleted T cells, or PBMCs.

This TCR came from a woman aged 70-85 years with active or convalescent COVID-19. J is TRBJ2-7 and V is TRBV5-6; the D gene is possibly TRBD1 (6 bases). Material: peripheral blood. CDR3 sequence: CASSFWGTLSYEQYF. CDR3 coding DNA: TGTGCCAGCAGCTTTTGGGGGACACTCTCCTACGAGCAGTACTTC.